A selection of T cell receptor beta chains follows, all from one sample in a study of blood T cell repertoires in COVID-19. Profiling relied on immunoSEQ multiplex PCR, and the TCRdb table lists in-frame clones only, not all of them. This sample has about 140,000 clones, with 86% found just once. Material: PBMCs or T cells enriched from blood (not recorded which). Source of these receptors: a man aged 45 to 65 who had recovered from COVID-19. CDR3s include the opening cysteine and the closing phenylalanine or tryptophan. A D gene is named only where the DNA matches it firmly. Size values are once, few and many counts, or a class for expanded clones, and some rows have none.

clone size | J gene | D gene | CDR3 length | V gene | CDR3 protein | CDR3 DNA
NA | TRBJ2-1 | NA | 14 | TRBV7-9 | CASSLGGTYNEQFF | TGTGCCAGCAGCTTAGGCGGGACCTACAATGAGCAGTTCTTC
once | TRBJ1-1 | NA | 15 | TRBV18 | CASSPREGVNTEAFF | TGTGCCAGCTCACCACGTGAGGGTGTGAACACTGAAGCTTTCTTT
NA | TRBJ2-3 | TRBD2 | 17 | TRBV11-2 | CASSLLSGTSGTDTQYF | TGTGCCAGCAGCTTGTTGTCCGGGACTAGCGGAACAGATACGCAGTATTTT
NA | TRBJ2-1 | NA | 16 | TRBV7-6 | CASSLAPRGSYNEQFF | TGTGCCAGCAGCTTAGCTCCCCGGGGTTCCTACAATGAGCAGTTCTTC
NA | TRBJ1-1 | NA | 14 | TRBV5-4 | CASSFGMSNTEAFF | TGTGCCAGCAGCTTCGGGATGAGCAACACTGAAGCTTTCTTT
NA | TRBJ2-6 | NA | 16 | TRBV7-8 | CASSLGQGSGANVLTF | TGTGCCAGCAGCTTAGGGCAGGGATCCGGGGCCAACGTCCTGACTTTC
few | TRBJ2-3 | NA | 16 | TRBV3-1/TRBV3-2 | CASSQEALLEEDTQYF | TGTGCCAGCAGCCAAGAAGCCCTCCTTGAGGAAGATACGCAGTATTTT
NA | TRBJ2-7 | TRBD1 | 16 | TRBV5-4 | CASSLTRAGGYDEQYF | TGTGCCAGCAGCTTGACAAGGGCAGGGGGATACGACGAGCAGTACTTC
NA | TRBJ1-3 | NA | 18 | TRBV5-5 | CASSLVTGKGWAGNTIYF | TGTGCCAGCAGCTTGGTAACAGGGAAGGGTTGGGCTGGAAACACCATATATTTT
NA | TRBJ1-1 | TRBD1 | 14 | TRBV5-4 | CASSKDRMNTEAFF | TGTGCCAGCAGCAAGGACAGGATGAACACTGAAGCTTTCTTT
NA | TRBJ2-1 | TRBD2 | 16 | TRBV4-3 | CASSQVKTSGYNEQFF | TGCGCCAGCAGCCAAGTTAAGACTAGCGGTTACAATGAGCAGTTCTTC
NA | TRBJ1-2 | NA | 14 | TRBV19 | CASSITVLNYGYTF | TGTGCCAGTAGTATAACAGTGTTGAACTATGGCTACACCTTC